Listed below are T cell receptor beta chains from one sample, sequenced in a study of neurological immune-mediated disorders. MiXCR, run by TCRdb on the 5' RACE reads, gives a single entry per CDR3 protein. The sample includes 30,000 to 40,000 distinct CDR3 sequences, about 3.8% seen only once; the top ten take 2.2%. Specimen: PBMCs. The receptors come from a man aged 30 to 39 with multiple sclerosis. The CDR3 runs from the conserved cysteine through the conserved F or W. A clone size is listed for some rows: how often the clone was seen (once, few, many), or a class if it is expanded.

TRBJ2-5 | many | TRBV7-2 | CASSPQGDQYF
TRBJ1-2 | many | TRBV9 | CASRSGQGEGYTF
TRBJ1-6 | many | TRBV9 | CASSVRPINSPLHF
TRBJ2-4 | many | TRBV20-1 | CSAPIGQGNIQYF
TRBJ1-2 | many | TRBV6-6 | CASSDLGEKYGYTF
TRBJ2-5 | many | TRBV12-3/TRBV12-4 | CASSLGGPNRETQYF
TRBJ1-1 | many | TRBV18 | CASSPDRATEAFF
TRBJ1-5 | many | TRBV6-1 | CASGWGSGSNQPQHF
TRBJ1-4 | many | TRBV10-3 | CAISELQRTNEKLFF
TRBJ2-1 | many | TRBV20-1 | CSARDPNEQFF
TRBJ2-7 | few | TRBV5-1 | CASSLGGTGESTYEQYF
TRBJ2-2 | many | TRBV4-3 | CASSQDMLAGGRGRELFF
TRBJ1-6 | NA | TRBV27 | CASSLRFNSPLNF
TRBJ1-2 | many | TRBV20-1 | CSPGTGVYTF
TRBJ2-2 | many | TRBV6-2/TRBV6-3 | CASSYGPRTGELFF
TRBJ1-5 | many | TRBV12-3/TRBV12-4 | CASSWGQGGNQPQHF
TRBJ2-7 | NA | TRBV5-6 | CSSSGHGAEQYF
TRBJ2-7 | many | TRBV7-2 | CASSLGRDSYEQYF
TRBJ2-6 | many | TRBV5-1 | CASSTDRIRGANVLTF
TRBJ2-5 | many | TRBV20-1 | CSASPLLAGTQETQYF
TRBJ2-6 | many | TRBV20-1 | CSARGRATHSGANVLTF
TRBJ2-7 | many | TRBV5-1 | CASSFLGRGYEQYF